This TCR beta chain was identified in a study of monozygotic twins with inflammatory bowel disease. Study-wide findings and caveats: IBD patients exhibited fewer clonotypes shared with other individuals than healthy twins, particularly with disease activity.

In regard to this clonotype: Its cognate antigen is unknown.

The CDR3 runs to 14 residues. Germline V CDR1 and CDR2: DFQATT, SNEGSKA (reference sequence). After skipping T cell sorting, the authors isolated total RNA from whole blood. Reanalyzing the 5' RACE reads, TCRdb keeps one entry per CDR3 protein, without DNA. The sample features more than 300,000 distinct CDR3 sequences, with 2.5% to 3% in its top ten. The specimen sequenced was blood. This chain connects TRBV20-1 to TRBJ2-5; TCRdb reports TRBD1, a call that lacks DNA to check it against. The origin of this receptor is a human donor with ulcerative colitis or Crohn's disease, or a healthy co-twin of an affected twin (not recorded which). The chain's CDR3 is CSAPGQRYQETQYF.